This T cell receptor beta chain was recovered during a study of T cell responses to AZD1222 COVID-19 vaccine. Overall study results and limits: There were mostly white British donors and more females than males, and clonal diversity was possibly underestimated. Spike-specific TCR depth and breadth grew after two AZD1222 doses. Across spike, vaccine-associated CD4 TCRs were found, dominant at 160-218 and 743-854.

The germline gives CDR1 SGHTA, CDR2 FQGTGA. V lost 2 bases, J lost 0 bases, and 8 bases lay in between. This CDR3 is built from 16 residues. As concerns this clone: Its antigen remains unknown.

Sequencing was performed with immunoSEQ multiplex PCR; in TCRdb, only in-frame clones are kept and a portion is missing. Seen here are over 65,000 clones, 90% to 95% observed once, and the top ten hold 6% to 8.5%. The J gene is TRBJ2-6, the V gene TRBV7-3, with D maybe TRBD1 (5 bases). This material consisted of peripheral blood, taken on day 0 of MenACWY control vaccination. This TCR derives from an adult in good health. CDR3: CASSLSDSSGANVLTF. In nucleotides, the CDR3 is TGTGCCAGCAGCTTATCCGACAGCTCTGGGGCCAACGTCCTGACTTTC.